This T cell receptor (beta chain) was identified during a study of blood T cell repertoires in COVID-19. Trimming at V came to 5 bases and at J to 1 base, leaving 8 bases not matched to a gene. This CDR3 region has 18 residues. CDR1 MDHEN and CDR2 SYDVKM come from the germline V gene. Data came from immunoSEQ multiplex PCR; TCRdb stores just in-frame clones and leaves some out. The data hold over 120,000 clones, with more than 75% observed a single time. The sequenced sample consisted of peripheral blood. This clonotype was sampled from a human donor with acute or convalescent COVID-19. The donor label of this sample is uncertain. The chain joins TRBV28 to TRBJ2-6; 10 nucleotides match TRBD1. The DNA of the CDR3 is TGTGCCAGCAGTGCCCCCAGACAGGGGGCATCTGGGGCCAACGTCCTGACTTTC. The encoded protein is CASSAPRQGASGANVLTF.